Below, 29 T cell receptor beta chains from the same sample are listed, as sequenced in a study of T cells in Graves' hyperthyroidism and ophthalmopathy. Amplified TCR beta CDR3 regions came from RNA transcripts. A first-round RT-PCR of the TCR CDR3 used the HTBI primer set. TCRdb re-analysed the multiplex PCR reads in MiXCR, keeping a single row per CDR3 protein. This sample carries about 560,000 distinct CDR3 sequences, around 46% of them seen once, and the ten largest clones take 8.2%. Sample: peripheral blood or thyroid tissue (not recorded which). The receptors were sampled from a woman under 30 with Graves' hyperthyroidism.

This clonotype was picked up many times. The V gene is TRBV7-8, the J gene TRBJ2-5; a possible D gene is TRBD2 (5 bases). Germline-derived CDR1 and CDR2 are SGHVS and FQNEAQ. V shed 5 bases and J shed 5 bases, with 12 bases lying between them. This CDR3 spans 13 amino acids. The CDR3, as DNA: TGTGCCAGCAGCCTAGAGGGCCTCGAGACCCAGTACTTC. Its translation: CASSLEGLETQYF.

V usage is TRBV9 and J usage is TRBJ2-5, with 7 bases lining up with TRBD1. Per germline, CDR1 SGDLS and CDR2 YYNGEE. The CDR3 length is 15 residues. The V segment lost 2 bases and the J segment 5 bases; nucleotides outside the gene matches: 9. The CDR3 DNA sequence: TGTGCCAGCAGCGTTACAACACAGGGGTATGAGACCCAGTACTTC. It yields the protein CASSVTTQGYETQYF.

The rearrangement uses TRBV7-9 and TRBJ1-3; tentative D call: TRBD1 (6 bases). Germline loops: CDR1 SEHNR, CDR2 FQNEAQ (reference sequence). Trimming stripped 4 bases from V and 7 bases from J, with 11 bases between. The CDR3 runs 13 residues. CDR3 region: CASSSLQGNTIYF. DNA of the CDR3: TGTGCCAGCAGCTCCCTTCAGGGGAACACCATATATTTT.

The V gene is TRBV9, the J gene TRBJ2-7; TRBD1 matches at 8 bases. The V gene's germline CDR1 is SGDLS and CDR2 YYNGEE. This CDR3 is 15 amino acids long. Trimming at V came to 0 bases and at J to 6 bases, leaving 8 bases not matched to a gene. The CDR3: CASSVGGTGPSEQYF. The CDR3 nucleotides are TGTGCCAGCAGCGTAGGGGGGACAGGTCCTTCCGAGCAGTACTTC.

Turning to this clonotype: The junction departs from the called germline gene at one end, perhaps through a read error. The genes are TRBV7-2 and TRBJ2-5; no reliable D call. The J call is doubtful: the DNA matches TRBJ2-7 better. CDR3 length: 14 amino acids. Per the germline V gene, CDR1 is SGHTA and CDR2 is FQGNSA. CDR3 in amino acids: CASSLAVTVYEQYF. Here the CDR3 DNA reads TGCGCCAGCAGCTTGGCGGTCACTGTCTACGAGCAGTACTTC.

The sample holds many counts of this clonotype. The gene calls are TRBV7-9 and TRBJ2-7; 7 bases match TRBD2. Per germline, CDR1 SEHNR and CDR2 FQNEAQ (reference sequence). Trimming cost V 5 bases and J 3 bases; bases outside gene matches: 4. This CDR3 comprises 13 residues. The CDR3: CASSPRTSYEQYF. The CDR3 DNA reads as TGTGCCAGCAGCCCGAGGACTAGCTACGAGCAGTACTTC.

This rearrangement joins TRBV4-2 to TRBJ1-4, with no clear D. V lost 0 bases and J 8 bases, leaving 4 bases between the germline ends. Germline V gives CDR1 LGHNA, CDR2 YNFKEQ. The CDR3 length is 12 residues. For the CDR3, the DNA is TGTGCCAGCAGCCAAGAACTCGAAAAACTGTTTTTT. The encoded protein is CASSQELEKLFF.

This clonotype was detected many times. The rearrangement joins TRBV7-2 to TRBJ2-7, with a possible D match to TRBD2 (5 bases). The CDR3 spans 14 residues. The V gene lost 1 base and the J gene lost 0 bases, with 7 bases spanning the gap. Per germline, CDR1 SGHTA and CDR2 FQGNSA. The CDR3 DNA is TGTGCCAGCAGCTTAGGCGGGTACTCCTACGAGCAGTACTTC. As protein: CASSLGGYSYEQYF.

CDR3 in amino acids: CSAEGPNYGYTF. The CDR3 DNA is TGCAGTGCGGAGGGGCCTAACTATGGCTACACCTTC. J is TRBJ1-2 and V is TRBV20-1; D is possibly TRBD1 (5 bases). Trimming removed 6 bases from V and 0 bases from J, with 8 bases in between. CDR1 is DFQATT, CDR2 SNEGSKA, per germline (reference sequence). The CDR3 contains 12 residues.

A few counts support this clonotype. J is TRBJ1-2 and V is TRBV7-2; 10 nucleotides line up with TRBD1. This CDR3 is built from 15 residues. CDR1 is SGHTA, CDR2 FQGNSA, per germline. With 5 bases clipped from V and 3 bases from J, the junction kept 6 bases outside the gene matches. The CDR3 DNA reads TGTGCCAGCAGCACCTCGGGGACAGGGGACTATGGCTACACCTTC. Translation: CASSTSGTGDYGYTF.

This clonotype was counted a few times. The rearrangement uses TRBV7-9 and TRBJ1-1, with D hard to call. The CDR3 spans 14 residues. CDR1 SEHNR and CDR2 FQNEAQ come from the germline V gene (reference sequence). Trimming removed 5 bases at V and 4 bases at J, with 14 bases between. CDR3 in amino acids: CASSPDLLGTEAFF. CDR3 DNA: TGTGCCAGCAGCCCGGACCTCCTAGGCACTGAAGCTTTCTTT.

The rearrangement joins TRBV29-1 to TRBJ2-7; TRBD1 agrees at 9 bases. The CDR3 contains 15 residues. Trimming took 4 bases from V and 6 from J; bases not matched to a gene: 13. CDR1 is SQVTM, CDR2 ANQGSEA, per germline. CDR3 loop: CSVVRPGTGMIEQYF. The CDR3 DNA follows: TGCAGCGTTGTTCGTCCCGGGACAGGGATGATCGAGCAGTACTTC.

The chain uses TRBV15 and TRBJ2-6; 9 nucleotides line up with TRBD2. CDR1 and CDR2 from the germline V gene are LNHNV and YYDKDF (reference sequence). V was pared by 3 bases and J by 11 bases, with 11 bases of the junction left unmatched. The CDR3 runs to 16 residues. CDR3 DNA sequence: TGTGCCACCAGCAGGTCCTGGGCGGGAGGGTCCTACGTCCTGACTTTC. Protein sequence: CATSRSWAGGSYVLTF.

The sample holds a few counts of this clonotype. The V and J genes are TRBV7-2 and TRBJ2-7; D might be TRBD1 (8 bases). The CDR3 contains 13 residues. Trimming took 5 bases from V and 7 from J, leaving 15 bases between them. Germline V CDR1 and CDR2: SGHTA, FQGNSA. Here the CDR3 reads CASSRNRGGEQYF. In DNA, the CDR3 is TGTGCCAGCAGCCGGAACAGGGGGGGGGAGCAGTACTTC.

This clonotype was seen ten or more times. The chain uses TRBV25-1 and TRBJ2-5; weak D call: TRBD2 (7 bases). Trimming cost V 5 bases and J 5 bases, with 18 bases left between them. The V gene's germline CDR1 is MGHDK and CDR2 SYGVNS. The CDR3 consists of 15 residues. The CDR3 reads CASSSRGTGGETQYF. For the CDR3, the DNA is TGTGCCAGCAGTTCCCGGGGGACGGGGGGCGAGACCCAGTACTTC.

This clonotype was seen many times. This chain uses TRBV2 with TRBJ1-3; D is uncertain. The CDR3 runs 13 residues. Germline V gene lookup returns CDR1 SNHLY and CDR2 FYNNEI. V lost 10 bases and J lost 0, with 10 bases in between. The CDR3 sequence: CAIEGVSGNTIYF. The CDR3 nucleotides are TGTGCCATCGAGGGAGTCTCTGGAAACACCATATATTTT. Using reference TRBV2 and TRBJ1-3 for the parts outside the CDR3, the full variable domain is EPEVTQTPSHQVTQMGQEVILRCVPISNHLYFYWYRQILGQKVEFLVSFYNNEISEKSEIFDDQFSVERPDGSNFTLKIRSTKLEDSAMYFCAIEGVSGNTIYFGEGSWLTVV.

This clonotype was picked up many times. The V and J genes are TRBV15 and TRBJ1-2, with D unresolved. This CDR3 is 14 amino acids long. Trimming removed 0 bases at V and 3 bases at J, with 8 bases between. In germline, CDR1 is LNHNV, CDR2 YYDKDF (reference sequence). CDR3 in DNA: TGTGCCACCAGCAGAGATAAAGGAGACTATGGCTACACCTTC. Protein sequence: CATSRDKGDYGYTF. The whole variable domain, remainder taken from reference TRBV15 and TRBJ1-2, is DAMVIQNPRYQVTQFGKPVTLSCSQTLNHNVMYWYQQKSSQAPKLLFHYYDKDFNNEADTPDNFQSRRPNTSFCFLDIRSPGLGDTAMYLCATSRDKGDYGYTFGSGTRLTVV.

The chain is built from TRBV20-1 and TRBJ1-2; D remains unclear. Germline V gene sequence: CDR1 DFQATT, CDR2 SNEGSKA (reference sequence). The CDR3 runs to 13 residues. V dropped 3 bases and J dropped 5 bases, with 13 bases sitting between them. CDR3 residues: CSASRGQRYGYTF. The CDR3 DNA follows: TGCAGTGCTAGTCGTGGGCAGAGATATGGCTACACCTTC.

The rearrangement joins TRBV20-1 to TRBJ1-1, with D unclear. Germline assignment: CDR1 DFQATT and CDR2 SNEGSKA (reference sequence). The V and J ends lost 5 bases and 5 bases respectively, with 21 bases between them. This CDR3 region has 15 residues. The CDR3 loop reads CSAGGPGLTRTEAFF. The CDR3 coding sequence is TGCAGTGCTGGAGGACCTGGACTCACAAGGACTGAAGCTTTCTTT.

This sequence joins TRBV20-1 and TRBJ2-5; TRBD2 agrees at 10 bases. V lost 6 bases, J lost 0 bases, and 7 bases stayed unmatched. CDR1 is DFQATT and CDR2 is SNEGSKA in the germline V gene (reference sequence). This CDR3 region has 15 residues. The CDR3 bases are TGCAGTGCCACTACTAGCGGGACAGACCAAGAGACCCAGTACTTC. Its translation is CSATTSGTDQETQYF.

This clonotype was found many times. This chain uses TRBV29-1 with TRBJ2-6; D might be TRBD1 (6 bases). The CDR3 has 12 residues. Germline V gene data show CDR1 as SQVTM and CDR2 as ANQGSEA. Trimming cost V 3 bases and J 9 bases, with 9 bases left between them. DNA for the CDR3: TGCAGCGTTGAGTCGACAGGCAACGTCCTGACTTTC. Translated: CSVESTGNVLTF. Complete variable domain (other parts from reference TRBV29-1 and TRBJ2-6): SAVISQKPSRDICQRGTSLTIQCQVDSQVTMMFWYRQQPGQSLTLIATANQGSEATYESGFVIDKFPISRPNLTFSTLTVSNMSPEDSSIYLCSVESTGNVLTFGAGSRLTVL.

This clonotype was seen more than once but under ten times. The chain is built from TRBV28 and TRBJ1-2; D unclear. Trimming pared 4 bases from V and 5 bases from J, leaving 11 bases between. The CDR3 is made up of 13 amino acids. In germline, CDR1 is MDHEN, CDR2 SYDVKM. The CDR3 bases are TGTGCCAGCAGTTATCCCGGTCCTTATGGCTACACCTTC. Its protein is CASSYPGPYGYTF.

V gene TRBV6-5 combines with J gene TRBJ2-5; D is unclear. V lost 0 bases to trimming and J lost 4 bases, with 9 bases between them. CDR1 is MNHEY, CDR2 SVGAGI, per germline. The CDR3 runs to 14 residues. In DNA form, the CDR3 reads TGTGCCAGCAGTTACTCTCCGCAATCAGAGACCCAGTACTTC. It encodes CASSYSPQSETQYF.

This clonotype was observed many times. The rearrangement joins TRBV10-3 to TRBJ1-5, with D possibly TRBD1 on 5 matching bases. The germline gives CDR1 ENHRY, CDR2 SYGVKD. The germline V and J ends were trimmed by 3 bases and 1 base, with 13 bases remaining between them. The CDR3 covers 16 residues. The CDR3 DNA follows: TGTGCCATCAGTGAATGGGGGGTCGAGAGCAATCAGCCCCAGCATTTT. Residues: CAISEWGVESNQPQHF.

This clonotype has ten or more counts. This rearrangement joins TRBV20-1 to TRBJ1-1, with 9 bases lining up with TRBD1. V gave up 5 bases and J gave up 4 bases; unmatched junction bases: 2. This CDR3 is built from 12 residues. Germline CDR1 is DFQATT and CDR2 is SNEGSKA (reference sequence). DNA for the CDR3: TGCAGTGCTCTGGACAGGGGCACTGAAGCTTTCTTT. Protein product: CSALDRGTEAFF.

At least ten counts were recorded for this clonotype. The V gene is TRBV7-2, the J gene TRBJ1-2; D ambiguous. Germline values: CDR1 SGHTA, CDR2 FQGNSA. Trimming took off 2 bases at V and 1 base at J, with 11 bases between the two ends. The CDR3 runs to 15 residues. The CDR3 DNA reads TGTGCCAGCAGCTTAATAGCCGGTAATAACTATGGCTACACCTTC. Residues: CASSLIAGNNYGYTF.

Many counts were recorded for this clonotype. The CDR3 sequence: CATSGTEAGAVETQYF. The DNA of the CDR3 is TGTGCCACCAGTGGGACCGAAGCGGGAGCGGTAGAGACCCAGTACTTC. The genes are TRBV24-1 and TRBJ2-5, with 8 bases matching TRBD2. Germline V gives CDR1 KGHDR, CDR2 SFDVKD. The CDR3 totals 16 residues. The V and J ends lost 5 bases and 4 bases, in that order; junction bases with no gene match: 11.

In its sample, this clonotype was seen a few times. This chain joins TRBV2 and TRBJ2-7, with 7 bases lining up with TRBD1. The germline V gene has CDR1 SNHLY and CDR2 FYNNEI. CDR3 length: 14 residues. V shed 9 bases, J shed 6 bases, and the junction held 14 bases outside the gene matches. The CDR3 protein is CARRQGEGSVEQYF. In nucleotides, the CDR3 is TGTGCCAGACGACAGGGAGAGGGTTCCGTCGAGCAGTACTTC.

This clonotype has a count of ten or more. This rearrangement joins TRBV2 to TRBJ2-7; unclear D gene. The CDR3 totals 12 residues. From germline, CDR1 is SNHLY and CDR2 FYNNEI. With 2 bases removed from V and 2 bases from J, the gap between germline ends came to 4 bases. The CDR3 DNA reads as TGTGCCAGCAGTGAAACCCCCTACGAGCAGTACTTC. It yields the protein CASSETPYEQYF.